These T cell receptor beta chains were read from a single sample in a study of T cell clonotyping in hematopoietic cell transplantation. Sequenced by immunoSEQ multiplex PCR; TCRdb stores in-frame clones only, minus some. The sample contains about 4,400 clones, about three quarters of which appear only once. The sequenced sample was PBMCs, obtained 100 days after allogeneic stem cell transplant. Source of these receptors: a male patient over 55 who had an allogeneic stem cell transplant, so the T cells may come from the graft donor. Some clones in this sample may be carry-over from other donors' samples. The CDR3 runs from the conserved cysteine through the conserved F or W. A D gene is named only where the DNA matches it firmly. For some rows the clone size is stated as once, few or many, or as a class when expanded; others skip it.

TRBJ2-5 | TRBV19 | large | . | TGTGCGACGGGGGAGAACCAAGAGACCCAGTACTTC | CATGENQETQYF
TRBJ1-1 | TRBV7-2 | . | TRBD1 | TGTGCCAGCAGCTTAGGACAGGGGAGGAGGAGCACTGAAGCTTTCTTT | CASSLGQGRRSTEAFF
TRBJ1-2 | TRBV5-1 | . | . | TGCGCCAGCAGCTTGGGCAGTGGCTACACCTTC | CASSLGSGYTF
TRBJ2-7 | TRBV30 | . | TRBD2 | TGTGCCTGGAATAGCCGGGACTACTCCTACGAGCAGTACTTC | CAWNSRDYSYEQYF
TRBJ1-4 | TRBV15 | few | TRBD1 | TGTGCCACCAGCAGTGGACAGGGTGCTGAAAAACTGTTTTTT | CATSSGQGAEKLFF
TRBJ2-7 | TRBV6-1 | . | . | TGTGCCTGCAGTGAAACTACCTATGAGCAGTACTTC | CACSETTYEQYF
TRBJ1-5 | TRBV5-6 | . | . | TGTGCCAGCAGCTTGGCCGGGGATCAGCCCCAGCATTTT | CASSLAGDQPQHF
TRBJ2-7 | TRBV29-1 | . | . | TGCAGCGTTGAAGATAGAGGGGGATACGAGCAGTACTTC | CSVEDRGGYEQYF
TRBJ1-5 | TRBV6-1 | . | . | TGTGCCAGCAGTGAAGGGCCGATATATAGCAATCAGCCCCAGCATTTT | CASSEGPIYSNQPQHF
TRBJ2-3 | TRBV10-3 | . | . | TGTGCCATCAGTGGGGAAGGGGAAGGCCATACGCAGTATTTT | CAISGEGEGHTQYF
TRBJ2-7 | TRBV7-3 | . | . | TGTGCCAGCAGCCCCGTCAGCTACGAGCAGTACTTC | CASSPVSYEQYF
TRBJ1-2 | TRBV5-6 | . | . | TGTGCCAGCAGCTTGTTTAAGAATGTCTATGGCTACACCTTC | CASSLFKNVYGYTF
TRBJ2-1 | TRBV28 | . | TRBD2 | TGTGCCAGCAGTCATATGGAAGGGCGGGAGGGGTTCGATGAGCAGTTCTTC | CASSHMEGREGFDEQFF
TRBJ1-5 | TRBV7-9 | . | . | TGTGCCAGCAGCTCAACCCGGCAGGGAGACGGTCAGCCCCAGCATTTT | CASSSTRQGDGQPQHF
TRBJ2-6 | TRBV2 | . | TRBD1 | TGTGCCAGCAGGATAAGACAGGGAACTGGGGCCAACGTCCTGACTTTC | CASRIRQGTGANVLTF
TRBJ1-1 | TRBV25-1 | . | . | TGTGCCAGCAGTACGCGGGAGATTATGAACACTGAAGCTTTCTTT | CASSTREIMNTEAFF
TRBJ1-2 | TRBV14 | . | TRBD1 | TGTGCCAGCAGCCACGATTCGACAGGGAACTATGGCTACACCTTC | CASSHDSTGNYGYTF